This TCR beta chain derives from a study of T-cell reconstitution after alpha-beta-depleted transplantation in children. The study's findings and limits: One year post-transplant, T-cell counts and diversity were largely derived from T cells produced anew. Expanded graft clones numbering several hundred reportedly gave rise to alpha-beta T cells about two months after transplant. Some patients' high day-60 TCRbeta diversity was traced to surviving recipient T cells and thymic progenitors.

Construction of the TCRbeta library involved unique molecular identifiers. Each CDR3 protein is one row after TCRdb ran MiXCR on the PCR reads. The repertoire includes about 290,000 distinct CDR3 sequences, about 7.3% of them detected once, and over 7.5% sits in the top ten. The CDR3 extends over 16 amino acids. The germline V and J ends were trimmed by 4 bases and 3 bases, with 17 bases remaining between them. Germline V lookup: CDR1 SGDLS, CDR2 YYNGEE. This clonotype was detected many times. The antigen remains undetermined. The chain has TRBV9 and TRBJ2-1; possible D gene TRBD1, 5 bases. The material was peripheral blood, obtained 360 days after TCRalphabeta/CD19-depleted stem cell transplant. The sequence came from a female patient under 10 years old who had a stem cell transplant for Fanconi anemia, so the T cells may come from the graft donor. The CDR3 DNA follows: TGTGCCAGCAGCCCATACAGGACACGGAACTACAATGAGCAGTTCTTC. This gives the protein CASSPYRTRNYNEQFF.